One sample yielded the 23 T cell receptor beta chains listed below, sequenced in a study of blood T cell repertoires in COVID-19. Sequencing used immunoSEQ multiplex PCR; TCRdb keeps in-frame clones, though not all of them. The repertoire holds 100,000 to 120,000 clones, with almost 80% as singletons. What was sequenced was peripheral blood. The source of these receptors is a woman aged 80 or older with active or convalescent COVID-19.

The chain employs TRBV30 and TRBJ1-2; the D gene is possibly TRBD1 (6 bases). Germline values: CDR1 GTSNPN, CDR2 SVGIG (reference sequence). Trimming shortened V by 0 bases and J by 4 bases, and 12 bases separated the two germline ends. This CDR3 has 14 residues. This CDR3 reads CAWSVQGSLYGYTF. The CDR3 DNA reads as TGTGCCTGGAGTGTACAGGGATCCCTCTATGGCTACACCTTC.

The V gene is TRBV15, the J gene TRBJ2-7, with TRBD2 identical over 10 bases. The junction had 20 bases not matched to a gene; V was cut back by 1 base and J by 5 bases. CDR3 size: 20 residues. CDR1 is LNHNV and CDR2 is YYDKDF in the germline V gene (reference sequence). The CDR3 DNA sequence: TGTGCCACCAGCAGAGGGGTGGGGGTAGCGGGAGGCTTAACCCCCGACGAGCAGTACTTC. Protein product: CATSRGVGVAGGLTPDEQYF.

This clone was seen a single time. The chain recombines TRBV10-3 with TRBJ2-5; 14 bases agree with TRBD2. The CDR3 runs 19 residues. The V gene end was trimmed by 2 bases and the J gene end by 5 bases; junction bases not matched to a gene: 13. From germline, CDR1 is ENHRY and CDR2 SYGVKD. The chain's CDR3 is CAISEQKKGLAGVWETQYF. In DNA form, the CDR3 reads TGTGCCATCAGTGAGCAGAAAAAGGGACTAGCGGGAGTCTGGGAGACCCAGTACTTC.

This chain uses TRBV5-1 with TRBJ2-5; 10 nucleotides match TRBD2. The length of the CDR3 is 18 residues. V trimming: 3 bases; J trimming: 0 bases; junction bases outside the gene matches: 11. Germline lookup yields CDR1 SGHRS and CDR2 YFSETQ. In DNA, the CDR3 is TGCGCCAGCAGCTCAGCATTCACTAGCGGGACGTACCAAGAGACCCAGTACTTC. This codes for CASSSAFTSGTYQETQYF.

The rearrangement uses TRBV27 and TRBJ1-4, with 10 nucleotides matching TRBD1. Per the germline V gene, CDR1 is MNHEY and CDR2 is SMNVEV (reference sequence). The CDR3 length is 18 residues. V lost 7 bases and J lost 0; bases outside the gene matches: 11. Written as DNA, the CDR3 is TGTGCCAGCAAGGGGAGTCGGGACAGGGGCGCAACTAATGAAAAACTGTTTTTT. It codes for CASKGSRDRGATNEKLFF.

V gene TRBV9 combines with J gene TRBJ2-3, with D perhaps matching TRBD2 (6 bases). There are 14 residues in the CDR3. V gave up 4 bases and J gave up 0 bases, with 9 bases separating them. Germline V gives CDR1 SGDLS, CDR2 YYNGEE. The CDR3 is CASSLSGSTDTQYF. The CDR3 DNA follows: TGTGCCAGCAGCCTTAGCGGTAGCACAGATACGCAGTATTTT.

This chain links TRBV19 with TRBJ2-5, with TRBD2 matching over 7 bases. V lost 3 bases to trimming and J lost 5 bases; unmatched junction nucleotides: 3. This CDR3 contains 13 residues. Per germline, CDR1 LNHDA and CDR2 SQIVND (reference sequence). The CDR3: CASSIGRSETQYF. The CDR3 region has the DNA TGTGCCAGTAGTATCGGGAGGTCGGAGACCCAGTACTTC.

This clone was observed a handful of times. The chain recombines TRBV28 with TRBJ2-7; tentatively, D is TRBD1 (5 bases). V was trimmed by 1 base and J by 1 base, leaving 23 bases between them. This CDR3 is built from 19 residues. Germline V gene sequence: CDR1 MDHEN, CDR2 SYDVKM. CDR3 protein: CASSLSLHTGESKSYEQYF. CDR3 nucleotide sequence: TGTGCCAGCAGTTTATCTTTGCATACAGGTGAATCAAAATCCTACGAGCAGTACTTC. Full variable domain (rest looked up from reference TRBV28 and TRBJ2-7): DVKVTQSSRYLVKRTGEKVFLECVQDMDHENMFWYRQDPGLGLRLIYFSYDVKMKEKGDIPEGYSVSREKKERFSLILESASTNQTSMYLCASSLSLHTGESKSYEQYFGPGTRLTVT.

The CDR3: CASRKTIVLETQYF. The CDR3 DNA sequence: TGTGCCAGCAGAAAGACTATAGTCTTAGAGACCCAGTACTTC. The chain combines TRBV6-5 with TRBJ2-5; perhaps TRBD2 as D (5 bases). CDR3 length: 14 amino acids. V lost 6 bases and J lost 4, with 15 bases in between. Germline lookup yields CDR1 MNHEY and CDR2 SVGAGI.

The chain combines TRBV7-9 with TRBJ2-7, with 7 nucleotides matching TRBD1. Trimming removed 5 bases from V and 2 bases from J; junction bases left unmatched: 9. CDR3 length: 15 amino acids. In germline, CDR1 is SEHNR, CDR2 FQNEAQ (reference sequence). The CDR3, as DNA: TGTGCCAGCAGCCTGGGACAGCCGGGAACCTACGAGCAGTACTTC. Protein sequence: CASSLGQPGTYEQYF.

The chain carries TRBV5-6 and TRBJ2-3, with unresolved D. With 4 bases removed from V and 2 bases from J, the gap between germline ends came to 14 bases. The CDR3 has 15 amino acids. Germline V gene data show CDR1 as SGHDT and CDR2 as YYEEEE. CDR3 DNA: TGTGCCAGCAGCCTGGAGAGCTACCACACAGATACGCAGTATTTT. As protein: CASSLESYHTDTQYF.

V is TRBV19 and J is TRBJ1-5; tentatively, D is TRBD1 (6 bases). Between the trimmed V and J ends, which lost 5 bases and 3 bases, there was a span of 8 bases. Germline V gene sequence: CDR1 LNHDA, CDR2 SQIVND (reference sequence). This CDR3 is 13 amino acids long. The CDR3 here is CASSAGDNQPQHF. DNA for the CDR3: TGTGCCAGTAGTGCAGGGGACAATCAGCCCCAGCATTTT.

V usage is TRBV28 and J usage is TRBJ1-5; no clear D gene. The CDR3 is 12 residues long. Germline V gene data show CDR1 as MDHEN and CDR2 as SYDVKM. V was shortened by 4 bases and J by 9 bases, with 10 bases between the two germline ends. CDR3 residues: CASSSPLSPQHF. The CDR3 DNA reads TGTGCCAGCAGTTCCCCCCTTTCGCCCCAGCATTTT.

The rearrangement joins TRBV6-2 or TRBV6-3 to TRBJ1-5; D is uncertain. Trimming took off 0 bases at V and 1 base at J, with 10 bases between the two ends. Germline-derived CDR1 and CDR2 are MNHEY and SVGEGT. The CDR3 is 16 amino acids. CDR3 loop: CASSYSKAGSNQPQHF. The DNA for the CDR3 is TGTGCCAGCAGTTACTCGAAGGCAGGAAGCAATCAGCCCCAGCATTTT.

The chain links TRBV3-1 (or the pseudogene TRBV3-2) to TRBJ2-3; D might be TRBD1 (5 bases). The germline CDR1 and CDR2 sequences are LGHDT and YNNKEL (reference sequence). The ends were cut back, 2 bases at V and 3 bases at J, with 12 bases in the middle. There are 15 residues in the CDR3. CDR3 region: CASSQTQGWTDTQYF. In DNA, the CDR3 is TGTGCCAGCAGCCAAACCCAGGGTTGGACAGATACGCAGTATTTT.

The V call is TRBV5-1, the J call TRBJ2-5; TRBD2 matches 8 bases. Germline V gene data show CDR1 as SGHRS and CDR2 as YFSETQ. V lost 2 bases and J lost 3; bases outside the gene matches: 6. The CDR3 extends over 15 amino acids. The CDR3 loop reads CASSFLPAGEETQYF. DNA of the CDR3: TGCGCCAGCAGCTTTCTCCCAGCGGGAGAAGAGACCCAGTACTTC.

The rearrangement links TRBV3-1 (or the pseudogene TRBV3-2) to TRBJ1-2; D is unresolved. This CDR3 comprises 12 residues. Germline V lookup: CDR1 LGHDT, CDR2 YNNKEL (reference sequence). The V end lost 3 bases, the J end lost 1 base, and 3 bases lay between the germline ends. The CDR3 is CASSHRNYGYTF. Here the CDR3 DNA reads TGTGCCAGCAGCCACCGTAACTATGGCTACACCTTC.

The chain combines TRBV2 with TRBJ2-1; the D gene is possibly TRBD2 (6 bases). Germline V gene sequence: CDR1 SNHLY, CDR2 FYNNEI. Trimming left V 4 bases short and J 8 bases short, with 15 bases between. The CDR3 has 14 amino acids. The CDR3 bases are TGTGCCAGCAGTGGAACTAGCCGCGAGGATGAGCAGTTCTTC. This gives the protein CASSGTSREDEQFF.

The chain is built from TRBV29-1 and TRBJ2-3, with unresolved D. The V gene lost 1 base and the J gene lost 4 bases, with 12 bases spanning the gap. Looked up from germline, CDR1 is SQVTM and CDR2 is ANQGSEA. CDR3 length: 14 amino acids. The CDR3 nucleotides are TGCAGCGTTGAAGGTGGTAGCCGCGCAGATACGCAGTATTTT. Its protein product is CSVEGGSRADTQYF.

CDR3 sequence reads: CASSTRTDTQYF. The CDR3 DNA reads as TGTGCCAGCAGCACTCGCACAGATACGCAGTATTTT. The genes are TRBV11-2 and TRBJ2-3; the D is unclear. Trimming shortened V by 5 bases and J by 1 base, and 4 bases separated the two germline ends. The V gene's germline CDR1 is SGHAT and CDR2 FQNNGV. This CDR3 is 12 amino acids long.

This clone came up once. The chain is built from TRBV7-2 and TRBJ1-6; 10 bases are a match to TRBD1. CDR1 SGHTA and CDR2 FQGNSA come from the germline V gene. With V trimmed by 6 bases and J by 7 bases, 3 bases remained unmatched. The CDR3 runs to 14 residues. The CDR3 bases are TGTGCCAGCAGGCGGGGACAGGGGAATTCACCCCTCCACTTT. It is translated as CASRRGQGNSPLHF.

The rearrangement uses TRBV7-3 and TRBJ2-1, with 7 bases fitting TRBD2. With V trimmed by 5 bases and J by 6 bases, 13 bases remained unmatched. This CDR3 has 16 amino acids. CDR1 and CDR2 (germline): SGHTA, FQGTGA. The CDR3 spells CASSPFAGASVNEQFF. The CDR3, as DNA: TGTGCCAGCAGCCCCTTTGCGGGAGCGTCTGTCAATGAGCAGTTCTTC.

This rearrangement joins TRBV27 to TRBJ1-4, with 10 positions matching TRBD1. Germline values: CDR1 MNHEY, CDR2 SMNVEV (reference sequence). J gave up 5 bases and V 6 bases, and 3 bases lay outside the gene matches. The CDR3 has 14 amino acids. The CDR3 is CASREDRGNEKLFF. The CDR3 DNA sequence: TGTGCCAGCAGAGAGGACAGGGGGAATGAAAAACTGTTTTTT.